These T cell receptor beta chains were read from a single sample in a study of blood T cell repertoires in COVID-19. Data came from immunoSEQ multiplex PCR; TCRdb stores just in-frame clones and leaves some out. Found here are roughly 170,000 clones, 60% to 80% of them singletons; the top ten hold roughly 28%. Sequencing was done on a sample of peripheral blood. Receptors originate from a woman aged 65 to 85 with acute or convalescent COVID-19. Both conserved end residues are part of each CDR3. The D gene is left open where the match is weak. Clone size appears in some rows only: once, few, many, or a class for an expanded clone.

V	size	J	D	DNA	CDR3
TRBV14	NA	TRBJ2-5	NA	TGTGCCAGCAGCAAGGGGGGACTATTTGGCCAGTACTTC	CASSKGGLFGQYF
TRBV3-1/TRBV3-2	NA	TRBJ2-3	NA	TGTGCCAGCAGCCTGAGACATTCAGATACGCAGTATTTT	CASSLRHSDTQYF
TRBV2	few	TRBJ2-1	TRBD1	TGTGCCAGCAGTGTTGACGAGACAGGGGAGGTCTTCTTC	CASSVDETGEVFF
TRBV3-1/TRBV3-2	NA	TRBJ1-1	TRBD1	TGTGCCAGCAGCCAAGTACAGGGGAGATCTGGAGCTTTCTTT	CASSQVQGRSGAFF
TRBV9	NA	TRBJ2-2	TRBD2	TGTGCCAGCAGTAGGACTAGCGGGACCGGGGAGCTGTTTTTT	CASSRTSGTGELFF
TRBV19	NA	TRBJ2-1	NA	TGTCGCAGTAGTAGCGGAGGAGACTCCTACAATGACCTGTTCTTC	CRSSSGGDSYNDLFF
TRBV7-9	NA	TRBJ1-4	NA	TGTGCCAGCAGCTTCCCCGTGCGGGGACCCGTTGCAACTAATGAAAAACTGTTTTTT	CASSFPVRGPVATNEKLFF
TRBV5-4	NA	TRBJ2-7	TRBD2	TGTGCCAGCAGCGTTGGACTAGCGGAGCCCTACGAGCAGTACTTC	CASSVGLAEPYEQYF
TRBV6-5	NA	TRBJ2-1	NA	TGTGCCAGCGGGCGCCCGGCTGAAATCAGGAATGAGCAGTTCTTC	CASGRPAEIRNEQFF
TRBV29-1	NA	TRBJ1-2	NA	TGCAGCGTCGCCCAGGGGCCGGCACGAGAGTATGGCTACACCTTC	CSVAQGPAREYGYTF
TRBV3-1/TRBV3-2	NA	TRBJ1-1	NA	TGTGCCAGCAGCCCAGGCGGGCAGGAGAACACTGAAGCTTTCTTT	CASSPGGQENTEAFF